The 29 T cell receptor beta chains presented below share a single source sample, sequenced in a study of blood T cell repertoires in COVID-19. The method was immunoSEQ multiplex PCR; TCRdb's version includes in-frame clones alone and lacks a portion of them. Altogether approximately 240,000 clones are present, approximately 80% being singletons, with the ten largest covering about 1.5%. What was sequenced was peripheral blood. The receptors were gathered from a woman between 40 and 50 years old who had recovered from COVID-19.

J is TRBJ2-5 and V is TRBV6-4, with D possibly matching TRBD2 (5 bases). The CDR3 consists of 13 residues. The germline V and J ends were trimmed by 8 bases and 6 bases, with 16 bases remaining between them. Germline values: CDR1 MRHNA, CDR2 SNTAGT. The CDR3 bases are TGTGCCAGCCTCGGAAGAGGGTTTAAGACCCAGTACTTC. It codes for CASLGRGFKTQYF.

This chain connects TRBV7-2 to TRBJ1-5; possibly TRBD1 for D (5 bases). V was cut by 1 base and J by 4 bases, with 11 bases left in between. The germline V gene has CDR1 SGHTA and CDR2 FQGNSA. This CDR3 is 15 amino acids long. The DNA of the CDR3 is TGTGCCAGCAGCTTAGAGCAGGGAGGAAATCAGCCCCAGCATTTT. This codes for CASSLEQGGNQPQHF.

The DNA for the CDR3 is TGTGCATCCGGGACAGGGGTTTTAAGCTCCTATAATTCACCCCTCCACTTT. It translates to CASGTGVLSSYNSPLHF. The V and J genes are TRBV30 and TRBJ1-6; 10 bases are shared with TRBD1. Germline V gene data show CDR1 as GTSNPN and CDR2 as SVGIG (reference sequence). The CDR3 runs 17 residues.

The chain joins TRBV2 to TRBJ1-1, with D hard to call. V was trimmed by 7 bases and J by 0 bases, leaving 6 bases between them. Germline-derived CDR1 and CDR2 are SNHLY and FYNNEI. The CDR3 totals 12 residues. The CDR3 DNA follows: TGTGCCAGCAATTATGTGAACACTGAAGCTTTCTTT. As protein: CASNYVNTEAFF. The full variable domain, with the rest looked up from reference TRBV2 and TRBJ1-1, is EPEVTQTPSHQVTQMGQEVILRCVPISNHLYFYWYRQILGQKVEFLVSFYNNEISEKSEIFDDQFSVERPDGSNFTLKIRSTKLEDSAMYFCASNYVNTEAFFGQGTRLTVV.

The chain couples TRBV11-3 to TRBJ2-7, with TRBD1 identical over 12 bases. This CDR3 contains 17 residues. Germline V gene lookup returns CDR1 SGHNT and CDR2 YENEEA. J was trimmed by 1 base and V by 5 bases; bases with no gene match: 9. The CDR3 DNA reads TGTGCCAGCAGCCGGGACAGGGGGCCAATTGAGTCCTACGAGCAGTACTTC. Translated, it gives CASSRDRGPIESYEQYF.

The chain is built from TRBV11-2 and TRBJ2-7; 8 bases match TRBD1. Per germline, CDR1 SGHAT and CDR2 FQNNGV. The CDR3 extends over 16 amino acids. V was clipped by 2 bases and J by 6 bases; unmatched bases: 12. The CDR3 DNA is TGTGCCAGCAGCTTACTTACGTCGACAGGGGTTGGCGAGCAGTACTTC. This encodes CASSLLTSTGVGEQYF.

The chain couples TRBV5-1 to TRBJ1-3; D gene uncertain. This CDR3 contains 13 residues. Trimming stripped 5 bases from V and 0 bases from J, with 6 bases between. The germline gives CDR1 SGHRS, CDR2 YFSETQ. The CDR3 region is CASSPLSGNTIYF. The CDR3 nucleotides read TGCGCCAGCAGTCCCCTCTCTGGAAACACCATATATTTT.

The V and J genes are TRBV5-1 and TRBJ1-1, with unresolved D. The V end lost 0 bases, the J end lost 6 bases, and 18 bases lay between the germline ends. The CDR3 is made up of 16 amino acids. Germline loops: CDR1 SGHRS, CDR2 YFSETQ. The CDR3, as DNA: TGCGCCAGCAGCTTGGAGTTTGGGAGTAGGTTCGCTGAAGCTTTCTTT. As protein: CASSLEFGSRFAEAFF.

The V call is TRBV5-1, the J call TRBJ1-6; TRBD1 aligns across 7 bases. This CDR3 has 16 residues. The germline gives CDR1 SGHRS, CDR2 YFSETQ. Losses at the gene ends were 4 bases for V and 5 bases for J; bases not matched to a gene: 9. CDR3 protein: CASSEGTDRDNSPLHF. The CDR3 bases are TGCGCCAGCAGCGAAGGGACAGATCGCGATAATTCACCCCTCCACTTT.

The chain joins TRBV10-1 to TRBJ2-7; 7 bases align to TRBD1. Germline assignment: CDR1 WNHNN and CDR2 SYGVQD (reference sequence). The CDR3 has 16 amino acids. V shed 8 bases, J shed 3 bases, and the junction held 16 bases outside the gene matches. CDR3 bases: TGCGCCAGCCGCGGCAGGGGGACCCTTTATATCTACGAGCAGTACTTC. It is translated as CASRGRGTLYIYEQYF.

The chain combines TRBV18 with TRBJ2-5; 7 bases line up with TRBD1. Germline CDR1 is KGHSH and CDR2 is LQKENI. This CDR3 contains 14 residues. Trimming at V came to 0 bases and at J to 3 bases, leaving 1 base not matched to a gene. CDR3 sequence (DNA): TGTGCCAGCTCACCACCGGGACAGAAAGAGACCCAGTACTTC. It is translated as CASSPPGQKETQYF. Combining the CDR3 with reference TRBV18 and TRBJ2-5 gives the whole variable domain NAGVMQNPRHLVRRRGQEARLRCSPMKGHSHVYWYRQLPEEGLKFMVYLQKENIIDESGMPKERFSAEFPKEGPSILRIQQVVRGDSAAYFCASSPPGQKETQYFGPGTRLLVL.

With respect to this clone: A read error may account for a junction end that differs from germline. This chain links TRBV6-6 with TRBJ2-4; D is unresolved. Per the germline V gene, CDR1 is MNHNY and CDR2 is SVGAGI (reference sequence). This CDR3 has 15 residues. The CDR3 DNA is TGTGCCAGCAGTTACCACGGTGGAGCCCAAAACATTCAGTACTTC. Encoded protein: CASSYHGGAQNIQYF.

The chain combines TRBV6-5 with TRBJ2-7, with 11 bases identical to TRBD1. The CDR3 has 14 residues. V lost 5 bases, J lost 5 bases, and 5 bases stayed unmatched. The germline V gene encodes CDR1 MNHEY and CDR2 SVGAGI. This CDR3 is CASSKDRGRDEQYF. The CDR3 nucleotides read TGTGCCAGCAGTAAGGACAGGGGGCGCGACGAGCAGTACTTC.

The chain carries TRBV19 and TRBJ1-5, with 8 bases matching TRBD1. Germline V gene data show CDR1 as LNHDA and CDR2 as SQIVND (reference sequence). The CDR3 length is 17 residues. The V segment lost 0 bases and the J segment 8 bases; nucleotides outside the gene matches: 12. The CDR3 DNA is TGTGCCAGTAGTATAGATCGAACGGCCAGGGGGCGGGAGCCCCAGCATTTT. Protein sequence: CASSIDRTARGREPQHF.

Only a few counts were recorded for this clone. V and J are TRBV30 and TRBJ1-6, with TRBD1 as a possible D gene (6 bases). The CDR3 extends over 14 amino acids. V lost 5 bases and J 9 bases, leaving 17 bases between the germline ends. Germline loops: CDR1 GTSNPN, CDR2 SVGIG (reference sequence). The CDR3 here is CAWLKQGRSSPLHF. In nucleotides, the CDR3 is TGTGCCTGGCTGAAACAGGGTAGGAGTTCACCCCTCCACTTT.

The chain recombines TRBV30 with TRBJ1-4; D may be TRBD1 (6 bases). Germline-derived CDR1 and CDR2 are GTSNPN and SVGIG (reference sequence). V was shortened by 0 bases and J by 8 bases, with 10 bases between the two germline ends. The CDR3 totals 13 residues. The CDR3 loop is CAWSVTGTEKLFF. CDR3 DNA sequence: TGTGCCTGGAGTGTAACGGGGACAGAAAAACTGTTTTTT. The full variable domain, rest sourced from reference TRBV30 and TRBJ1-4, is SQTIHQWPATLVQPVGSPLSLECTVEGTSNPNLYWYRQAAGRGLQLLFYSVGIGQISSEVPQNLSASRPQDRQFILSSKKLLLSDSGFYLCAWSVTGTEKLFFGSGTQLSVL.

The J gene is TRBJ2-6, the V gene TRBV3-1 (or the pseudogene TRBV3-2), with D maybe TRBD2 (6 bases). Germline CDR1 reads LGHDT; CDR2 reads YNNKEL (reference sequence). V was shortened by 1 base and J by 0 bases, with 7 bases between the two germline ends. The CDR3 extends over 16 amino acids. The CDR3 region has the DNA TGTGCCAGCAGCCAAGTGGGGGGCTCTGGGGCCAACGTCCTGACTTTC. Translated: CASSQVGGSGANVLTF.

The chain uses TRBV5-1 and TRBJ2-5; 9 bases fit TRBD1. Losses at the gene ends were 4 bases for V and 3 bases for J; bases not matched to a gene: 7. The germline V gene has CDR1 SGHRS and CDR2 YFSETQ. The CDR3 covers 15 residues. CDR3 sequence (DNA): TGCGCCAGCAGCCACGCGGGACAGGGTGAAGAGACCCAGTACTTC. It encodes CASSHAGQGEETQYF.

The rearrangement uses TRBV7-8 and TRBJ2-5; 12 nucleotides align to TRBD2. Per the germline V gene, CDR1 is SGHVS and CDR2 is FQNEAQ. This CDR3 spans 17 amino acids. The trim removed 5 bases at V and 5 bases at J, leaving 12 bases unmatched. CDR3 sequence reads: CASSPSPSGGGWETQYF. For the CDR3, the DNA is TGTGCCAGCAGCCCTTCGCCTAGCGGGGGGGGCTGGGAGACCCAGTACTTC.

The chain couples TRBV18 to TRBJ1-3, with no clear D. Germline V lookup: CDR1 KGHSH, CDR2 LQKENI. The CDR3 contains 14 residues. The V end was cut by 2 bases, the J end by 4 bases, with 9 bases between. Written as DNA, the CDR3 is TGTGCCAGCTCACCAGCTAACGGGGGAAACACCATATATTTT. This gives the protein CASSPANGGNTIYF. The full variable domain, its missing parts supplied by reference TRBV18 and TRBJ1-3, is NAGVMQNPRHLVRRRGQEARLRCSPMKGHSHVYWYRQLPEEGLKFMVYLQKENIIDESGMPKERFSAEFPKEGPSILRIQQVVRGDSAAYFCASSPANGGNTIYFGEGSWLTVV.

The rearrangement uses TRBV2 and TRBJ2-3, with D unclear. The CDR3 runs 11 residues. Germline V gives CDR1 SNHLY, CDR2 FYNNEI. Trimming removed 8 bases from V and 6 bases from J, with 9 bases in between. The CDR3 region is CASHYEDTQYF. In DNA, the CDR3 is TGTGCCAGCCACTATGAGGATACGCAGTATTTT.

The gene calls are TRBV5-1 and TRBJ2-7; TRBD1 matches 8 bases. Per the germline V gene, CDR1 is SGHRS and CDR2 is YFSETQ. The V segment lost 2 bases and the J segment 6 bases; nucleotides outside the gene matches: 7. There are 14 residues in the CDR3. This CDR3 reads CASSLVQGAFEQYF. In DNA form, the CDR3 reads TGCGCCAGCAGCTTAGTCCAGGGGGCTTTCGAGCAGTACTTC. The variable domain in full, with the rest retrieved from reference TRBV5-1 and TRBJ2-7, is KAGVTQTPRYLIKTRGQQVTLSCSPISGHRSVSWYQQTPGQGLQFLFEYFSETQRNKGNFPGRFSGRQFSNSRSEMNVSTLELGDSALYLCASSLVQGAFEQYFGPGTRLTVT.

This clone was detected a few times. The chain uses TRBV7-9 and TRBJ2-1, with 8 bases aligning to TRBD2. This CDR3 region has 14 residues. Germline V gives CDR1 SEHNR, CDR2 FQNEAQ (reference sequence). Unmatched junction bases numbered 6, after V lost 11 bases and J lost 0 bases. The CDR3 is CAATSASSYNEQFF. The CDR3 DNA is TGTGCCGCGACTAGCGCGAGCTCCTACAATGAGCAGTTCTTC.

The sample holds one count of this clone. The chain employs TRBV19 and TRBJ1-2; D is uncertain. The CDR3 has 12 residues. CDR1 and CDR2 from the germline V gene are LNHDA and SQIVND (reference sequence). V lost 5 bases to trimming and J lost 8 bases, with 12 bases between them. The CDR3 coding sequence is TGTGCCAGTAGTTCCTACCGCTTCGGCTACACCTTC. Translating it yields CASSSYRFGYTF.

V and J are TRBV7-8 and TRBJ1-2; no clear D gene. The CDR3 consists of 13 residues. Trimming took 0 bases from V and 7 from J, leaving 9 bases between them. In germline, CDR1 is SGHVS, CDR2 FQNEAQ. The CDR3 protein is CASSLAGGSGYTF. The CDR3 region has the DNA TGTGCCAGCAGCTTAGCGGGAGGGTCTGGCTACACCTTC.

The chain combines TRBV6-2 or TRBV6-3 with TRBJ2-7, with 9 bases that match TRBD1. This CDR3 region has 16 residues. J gave up 2 bases and V 6 bases, and 11 bases lay outside the gene matches. Germline V gene data show CDR1 as MNHEY and CDR2 as SVGEGT. CDR3 nucleotide sequence: TGTGCCAGCAGCCCTTATTCGGGACAGGGAACCTACGAGCAGTACTTC. Residues: CASSPYSGQGTYEQYF.

This clone has a single count. This chain joins TRBV6-5 and TRBJ2-5; D remains ambiguous. Deletions cut 5 bases from V and 3 bases from J, with 10 bases between. CDR3 length: 13 residues. Germline V lookup: CDR1 MNHEY, CDR2 SVGAGI. In nucleotides, the CDR3 is TGTGCCAGCAGTATAACTTTTAAAGAGACCCAGTACTTC. This sequence encodes CASSITFKETQYF.

The chain uses TRBV3-1 (or the pseudogene TRBV3-2) and TRBJ2-5; 8 bases map to TRBD1. V was pared by 4 bases and J by 4 bases, with 11 bases of the junction left unmatched. Germline values: CDR1 LGHDT, CDR2 YNNKEL (reference sequence). This CDR3 region has 16 residues. CDR3 sequence reads: CASSLWDRRGVETQYF. The CDR3 DNA reads TGTGCCAGCAGCCTCTGGGACAGGCGGGGAGTAGAGACCCAGTACTTC.

The chain carries TRBV6-2 or TRBV6-3 and TRBJ2-1, with a weak D call TRBD2 (6 bases). The CDR3 consists of 16 residues. Trimming pared 2 bases from V and 3 bases from J, leaving 14 bases between. Germline V gene data show CDR1 as MNHEY and CDR2 as SVGEGT. CDR3 loop: CASSYPLAGNYNEQFF. The CDR3 region has the DNA TGTGCCAGCAGTTACCCGCTGGCGGGGAACTACAATGAGCAGTTCTTC.